The 20 T cell receptor beta chains given below trace back to one sample, sequenced in a study of T-cell reconstitution after alpha-beta-depleted transplantation in children. A TCRbeta library incorporating unique molecular identifiers was prepared. TCRdb itself ran the PCR reads through MiXCR, one entry per CDR3 protein. The data hold hundreds of thousands of distinct CDR3 sequences, with under 15% observed a single time. The specimen comprised PBMCs from the stem cell graft donor, sampled from the stem cell graft. The receptors shown here come from a human donor who donated a stem cell graft to a child with combined immunodeficiency.

Note on this clonotype: A single base separates this from a much larger clone, so it may be a read error. The genes are TRBV5-1 and TRBJ2-1, with a tentative D call TRBD2 (5 bases). The length of the CDR3 is 14 residues. V lost 1 base to trimming and J lost 7 bases, with 12 bases between them. The V gene's germline CDR1 is SGHRS and CDR2 YFSETQ. The CDR3 nucleotides read TGCGCCAGCAGCTTGAGGACTGTCCTGAATGAGCAGTTCTTC. It encodes CASSLRTVLNEQFF.

This clonotype was detected only a few times. J is TRBJ2-1 and V is TRBV4-3; 8 nucleotides align to TRBD2. V lost 1 base to trimming and J lost 8 bases; unmatched junction nucleotides: 7. CDR1 is LGHNA and CDR2 is YSLEER in the germline V gene. The CDR3 loop spans 15 amino acids. The CDR3 DNA follows: TGCGCCAGCAGCCAAGTAAGGAGCGGGGGCTATGAGCAGTTCTTC. Translating gives CASSQVRSGGYEQFF.

V gene TRBV7-8 combines with J gene TRBJ2-3; 9 bases fit TRBD2. The V gene's germline CDR1 is SGHVS and CDR2 FQNEAQ. V was pared by 4 bases and J by 3 bases, with 8 bases of the junction left unmatched. This CDR3 has 16 residues. DNA of the CDR3: TGTGCCAGCAGCTCCCTAGCGGGGAGAGCAACAGATACGCAGTATTTT. Its protein product is CASSSLAGRATDTQYF.

In DNA form, the CDR3 reads TGTGCCAGCAGCCCCCAATATGAGCAGTTCTTC. Protein: CASSPQYEQFF. The chain recombines TRBV11-2 with TRBJ2-1; no clear D. Germline CDR1 SGHAT, CDR2 FQNNGV. Trimming removed 5 bases from V and 8 bases from J, with 7 bases in between. The CDR3 consists of 11 residues.

The CDR3 here is CASSVTGTGVGELFF. CDR3 coding DNA: TGTGCCAGCAGTGTGACCGGGACAGGGGTCGGGGAGCTGTTTTTT. The genes are TRBV25-1 and TRBJ2-2; 10 bases are a match to TRBD1. The germline V gene encodes CDR1 MGHDK and CDR2 SYGVNS. Trimming cost V 4 bases and J 7 bases; bases outside gene matches: 6. This CDR3 contains 15 residues.

In its sample, this clonotype was seen a few times. V is TRBV4-2 and J is TRBJ1-1; D ambiguous. Germline V gene data show CDR1 as LGHNA and CDR2 as YNFKEQ. The CDR3 is 14 amino acids. The V and J ends lost 0 bases and 5 bases respectively, with 10 bases between them. CDR3 loop: CASSQDEEFTEAFF. CDR3 sequence (DNA): TGTGCCAGCAGCCAAGATGAGGAATTTACTGAAGCTTTCTTT.

In its sample, this clonotype was seen a few times. The rearrangement links TRBV5-1 to TRBJ2-1, with D tentatively TRBD2 (6 bases). Looked up from germline, CDR1 is SGHRS and CDR2 is YFSETQ. V lost 0 bases to trimming and J lost 2 bases, with 12 bases between them. This CDR3 contains 16 residues. DNA for the CDR3: TGCGCCAGCAGCTTGGCGGAGCGGGTTACCTACAATGAGCAGTTCTTC. Protein product: CASSLAERVTYNEQFF.

This clonotype was seen repeatedly, ten times or more. The CDR3 region is CASSRRGEGIGELFF. In nucleotides, the CDR3 is TGTGCCAGCAGCCGCCGGGGGGAGGGGATCGGGGAGCTGTTTTTT. The rearrangement links TRBV7-2 to TRBJ2-2, with 7 bases fitting TRBD2. Per the germline V gene, CDR1 is SGHTA and CDR2 is FQGNSA. The CDR3 is 15 amino acids. The ends lost 5 bases at V and 7 bases at J; junction bases unmatched: 10.

The chain joins TRBV5-1 to TRBJ1-1; possible D gene TRBD1, 6 bases. The germline V gene encodes CDR1 SGHRS and CDR2 YFSETQ. The CDR3 has 15 residues. Trimming pared 6 bases from V and 1 base from J, leaving 16 bases between. In DNA, the CDR3 is TGCGCCAGCAACCCTCTCGGGACATCGAACACTGAAGCTTTCTTT. It specifies CASNPLGTSNTEAFF.

The J gene is TRBJ1-6, the V gene TRBV7-2, with D perhaps TRBD1 (6 bases). The CDR3 runs 16 residues. V was shortened by 5 bases and J by 2 bases, with 13 bases between the two germline ends. Germline V gene lookup returns CDR1 SGHTA and CDR2 FQGNSA. The CDR3 reads CASSPVGGTYNSPLHF. The DNA of the CDR3 is TGTGCCAGCAGCCCTGTCGGGGGCACCTATAATTCACCCCTCCACTTT.

The chain is built from TRBV3-1 and TRBJ2-5; D might be TRBD1 (5 bases). Germline CDR1 LGHDT, CDR2 YNNKEL (reference sequence). The V end was cut by 5 bases, the J end by 4 bases, with 11 bases between. The CDR3 is made up of 13 amino acids. The CDR3 loop is CASSTGQGETQYF. CDR3 bases: TGTGCCAGCAGCACTGGGCAGGGAGAGACCCAGTACTTC.

This clonotype appeared many times. CDR3 nucleotides: TGTGCCAGCAGTAAATCGGGACAGGTATACAATGAGCAGTTCTTC. Protein: CASSKSGQVYNEQFF. The genes are TRBV12-3 or TRBV12-4 and TRBJ2-1, with 8 positions matching TRBD1. The CDR3 spans 15 residues. The ends lost 5 bases at V and 4 bases at J; junction bases unmatched: 7.

The rearrangement uses TRBV6-2 or TRBV6-3 and TRBJ2-3; the D gene is possibly TRBD1 (6 bases). The germline V and J ends were trimmed by 7 bases and 2 bases, with 13 bases remaining between them. Germline CDR1 reads MNHEY; CDR2 reads SVGEGT. The CDR3 length is 14 residues. The CDR3 DNA reads as TGTGCCAGCACTCCCGGACAGTACACAGATACGCAGTATTTT. The encoded protein is CASTPGQYTDTQYF.

This clonotype appeared many times. The chain employs TRBV7-2 and TRBJ2-7; D ambiguous. The V gene lost 2 bases and the J gene lost 1 base, with 6 bases spanning the gap. Germline V lookup: CDR1 SGHTA, CDR2 FQGNSA. The CDR3 runs to 13 residues. The CDR3 bases are TGTGCCAGCAGCTTAAGCAGGTCCTACGAGCAGTACTTC. Translated: CASSLSRSYEQYF.

The chain links TRBV20-1 to TRBJ2-3; 10 bases line up with TRBD2. Germline trimming cut 1 base from V and 0 bases from J; bases unmatched to any gene: 13. The V gene's germline CDR1 is DFQATT and CDR2 SNEGSKA (reference sequence). CDR3 size: 19 residues. The CDR3 sequence is CSARVLAGYLIPSTDTQYF. CDR3 coding DNA: TGCAGTGCTAGAGTACTAGCGGGGTACCTTATCCCTAGCACAGATACGCAGTATTTT.

This clonotype was counted between two and nine times. This CDR3 is CASSASGQVNTEAFF. The CDR3 nucleotides are TGTGCCAGCAGTGCCTCGGGACAGGTGAACACTGAAGCTTTCTTT. This sequence joins TRBV12-3 or TRBV12-4 and TRBJ1-1, with 8 bases lining up with TRBD1. The CDR3 length is 15 residues. Trimming at V came to 5 bases and at J to 0 bases, leaving 5 bases not matched to a gene.

This clonotype was seen ten or more times. The CDR3 region has the DNA TGCAGTGCTATTGACCGGGACTATCCTTACAATGAGCAGTTCTTC. Protein sequence: CSAIDRDYPYNEQFF. V is TRBV20-1 and J is TRBJ2-1, with 7 bases identical to TRBD2. The CDR3 sequence is 15 residues long. Germline V gives CDR1 DFQATT, CDR2 SNEGSKA (reference sequence). Losses at the gene ends were 4 bases for V and 4 bases for J; bases not matched to a gene: 10.

This clonotype was detected a few times. This chain connects TRBV29-1 to TRBJ2-7; D call uncertain. The CDR3 sequence is 12 residues long. Trimming removed 0 bases at V and 9 bases at J, with 12 bases between. CDR1 and CDR2 (germline): SQVTM, ANQGSEA. The CDR3 spells CSVEDLLGWQYF. In nucleotides, the CDR3 is TGCAGCGTTGAAGATCTTTTGGGATGGCAGTACTTC.

This clonotype was seen at least ten times. V is TRBV29-1 and J is TRBJ2-3; D is unresolved. The CDR3 has 10 residues. The V gene's germline CDR1 is SQVTM and CDR2 ANQGSEA. V was trimmed by 3 bases and J by 14 bases, leaving 12 bases between them. CDR3 residues: CSVDPGLLYF. CDR3 coding DNA: TGCAGCGTTGACCCGGGTTTACTGTATTTT.

In its sample, this clonotype was seen a few times. The chain couples TRBV6-2 or TRBV6-3 to TRBJ2-6; D is possibly TRBD1 (6 bases). Trimming stripped 7 bases from V and 0 bases from J, with 25 bases between. Germline CDR1 is MNHEY and CDR2 is SVGEGT. The CDR3 has 20 amino acids. In DNA, the CDR3 is TGTGCCAGCACCCCCTTTTGGGTGGGACACCTACACTCTGGGGCCAACGTCCTGACTTTC. Translation gives CASTPFWVGHLHSGANVLTF.